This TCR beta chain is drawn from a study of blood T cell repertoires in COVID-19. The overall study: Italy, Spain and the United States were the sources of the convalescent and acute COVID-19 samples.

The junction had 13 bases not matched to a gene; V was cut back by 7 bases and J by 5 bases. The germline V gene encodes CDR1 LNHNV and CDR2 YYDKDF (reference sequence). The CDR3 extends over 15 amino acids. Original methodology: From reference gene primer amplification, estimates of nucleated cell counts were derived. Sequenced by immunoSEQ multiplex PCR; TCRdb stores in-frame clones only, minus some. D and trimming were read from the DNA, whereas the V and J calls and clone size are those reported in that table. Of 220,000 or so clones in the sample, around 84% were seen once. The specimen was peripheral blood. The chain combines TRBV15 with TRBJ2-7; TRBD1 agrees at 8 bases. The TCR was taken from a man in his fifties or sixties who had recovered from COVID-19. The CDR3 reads CATTLPGQGSNEQYF. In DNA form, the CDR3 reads TGTGCCACCACCTTACCTGGACAGGGAAGTAACGAGCAGTACTTC.